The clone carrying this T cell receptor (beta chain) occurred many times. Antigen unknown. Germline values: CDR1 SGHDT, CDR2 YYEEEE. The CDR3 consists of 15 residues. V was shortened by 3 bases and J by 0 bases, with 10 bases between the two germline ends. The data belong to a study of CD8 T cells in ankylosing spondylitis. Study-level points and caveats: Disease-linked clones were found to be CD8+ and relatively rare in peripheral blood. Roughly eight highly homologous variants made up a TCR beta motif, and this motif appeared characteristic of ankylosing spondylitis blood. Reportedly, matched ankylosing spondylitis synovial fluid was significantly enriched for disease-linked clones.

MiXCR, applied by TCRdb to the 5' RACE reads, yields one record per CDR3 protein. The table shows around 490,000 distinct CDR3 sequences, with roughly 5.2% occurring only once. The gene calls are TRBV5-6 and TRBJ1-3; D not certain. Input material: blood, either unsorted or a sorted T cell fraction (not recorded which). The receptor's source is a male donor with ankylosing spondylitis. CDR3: CASSYGRNSGNTIYF. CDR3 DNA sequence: TGTGCCAGCAGCTACGGAAGAAACTCTGGAAACACCATATATTTT.